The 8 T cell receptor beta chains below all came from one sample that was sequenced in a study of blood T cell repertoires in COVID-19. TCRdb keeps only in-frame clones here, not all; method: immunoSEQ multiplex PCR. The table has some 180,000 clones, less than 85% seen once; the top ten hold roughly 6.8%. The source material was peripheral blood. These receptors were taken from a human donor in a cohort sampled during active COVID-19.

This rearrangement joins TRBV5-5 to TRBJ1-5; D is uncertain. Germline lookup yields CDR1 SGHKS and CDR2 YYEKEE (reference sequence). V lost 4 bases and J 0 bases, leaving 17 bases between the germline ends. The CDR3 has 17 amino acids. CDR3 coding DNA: TGTGCCAGCAGCCCGGGGTCTCCCGGGCATAGCAATCAGCCCCAGCATTTT. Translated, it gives CASSPGSPGHSNQPQHF.

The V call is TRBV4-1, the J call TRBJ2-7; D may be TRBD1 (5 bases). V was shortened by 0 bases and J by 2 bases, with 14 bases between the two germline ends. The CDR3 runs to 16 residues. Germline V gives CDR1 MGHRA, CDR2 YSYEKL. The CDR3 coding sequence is TGCGCCAGCAGCCAAGATTACGGCAGGGCTACCTACGAGCAGTACTTC. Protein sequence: CASSQDYGRATYEQYF.

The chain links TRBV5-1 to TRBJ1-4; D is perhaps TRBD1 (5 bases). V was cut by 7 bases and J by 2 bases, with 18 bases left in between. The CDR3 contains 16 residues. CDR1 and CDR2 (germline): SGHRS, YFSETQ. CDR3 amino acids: CASHPGGEGTNEKLFF. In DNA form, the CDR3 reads TGCGCCAGCCATCCCGGGGGAGAAGGCACTAATGAAAAACTGTTTTTT.

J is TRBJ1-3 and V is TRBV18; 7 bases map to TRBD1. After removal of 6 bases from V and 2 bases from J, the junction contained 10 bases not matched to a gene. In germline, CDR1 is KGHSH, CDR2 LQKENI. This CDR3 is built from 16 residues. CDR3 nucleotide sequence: TGTGCCAGCTCGCGAGGACAGGTCGGAGCTGGAAACACCATATATTTT. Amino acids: CASSRGQVGAGNTIYF.

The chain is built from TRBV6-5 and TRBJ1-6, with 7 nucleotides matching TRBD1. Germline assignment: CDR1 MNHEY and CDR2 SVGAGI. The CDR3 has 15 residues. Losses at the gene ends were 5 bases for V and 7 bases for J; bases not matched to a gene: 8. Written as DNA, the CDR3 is TGTGCCAGCAGTCCCGAGACAGGGTTGAATTCACCCCTCCACTTT. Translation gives CASSPETGLNSPLHF.

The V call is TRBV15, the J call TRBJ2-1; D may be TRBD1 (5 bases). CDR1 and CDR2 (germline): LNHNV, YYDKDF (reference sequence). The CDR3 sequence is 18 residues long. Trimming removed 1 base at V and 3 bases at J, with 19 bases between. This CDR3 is CATSRVPPSTDNYNEQFF. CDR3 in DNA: TGTGCCACCAGCAGAGTCCCTCCCTCGACAGACAACTACAATGAGCAGTTCTTC.

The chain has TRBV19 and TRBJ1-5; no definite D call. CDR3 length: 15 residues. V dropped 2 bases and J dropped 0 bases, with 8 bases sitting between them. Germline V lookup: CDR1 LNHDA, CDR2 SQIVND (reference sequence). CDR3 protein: CASSILQYSNQPQHF. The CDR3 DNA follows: TGTGCCAGTAGTATATTACAGTATAGCAATCAGCCCCAGCATTTT.

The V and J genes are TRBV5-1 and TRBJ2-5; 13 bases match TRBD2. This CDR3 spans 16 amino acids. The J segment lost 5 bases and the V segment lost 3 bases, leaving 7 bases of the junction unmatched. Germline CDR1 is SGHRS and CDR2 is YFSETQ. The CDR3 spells CASSSGLAGDAETQYF. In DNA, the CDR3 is TGCGCCAGCAGCTCTGGACTAGCGGGGGACGCGGAGACCCAGTACTTC.